These 2 T cell receptor beta chains came from one sample sequenced in a study of T-cell memory formation after mild COVID-19. TCRdb re-called the 5' RACE reads through MiXCR, storing one row per CDR3 protein. The sample includes about 440,000 distinct CDR3 sequences, 15% to 20% of them seen just once. The sample consisted of PBMCs or a T cell subset sorted from them (not recorded which). The receptors here all came from an adult woman who had mild COVID-19 (a few samples of this study predate the infection). Cell type and time point are not known.

This clonotype occurred a few times. The V and J genes are TRBV12-3 or TRBV12-4 and TRBJ1-1; D uncertain. This CDR3 has 14 residues. Deletions cut 5 bases from V and 1 base from J, with 11 bases between. Here the CDR3 DNA reads TGTGCCAGCAGTCGCAGAAAATCGAACACTGAAGCTTTCTTT. Its translation is CASSRRKSNTEAFF.

This clonotype has just a few counts. V and J are TRBV10-3 and TRBJ2-5; D gene ambiguous. CDR3 length equals 12 residues. Germline V gene lookup returns CDR1 ENHRY and CDR2 SYGVKD. V was cut by 2 bases and J by 2 bases, with 3 bases left in between. The CDR3, as DNA: TGTGCCATCAGTGAGCCTCAAGAGACCCAGTACTTC. The encoded protein is CAISEPQETQYF.